This TCR beta chain was sequenced for a study of PD-1 blockade in classical Hodgkin lymphoma. Trimming removed 8 bases at V and 7 bases at J, with 14 bases between. The CDR3 sequence is 12 residues long. Germline CDR1 LNHDA, CDR2 SQIVND (reference sequence). Study-wide findings and caveats: Individuals who commenced nivolumab within less than 1 year of ASCT were excluded. Partial responders and progressors had significantly lower baseline TCR diversity.

Comment on this clone: Its antigen is not identified.

Sequencing used immunoSEQ multiplex PCR; TCRdb keeps in-frame clones, though not all of them. The repertoire holds under 30,000 clones, with around 64% as singletons. All patients experienced relapse after autologous stem cell transplantation, and brentuximab vedotin exposure was variable. The input for sequencing was peripheral blood mononuclear cells (PBMCs), taken at baseline. The chain couples TRBV19 to TRBJ1-2, with D perhaps TRBD1 (5 bases). The origin of this receptor is a human donor with classical Hodgkin lymphoma. The CDR3 loop reads CASSRGVFGYTF. CDR3 DNA: TGTGCCAGTTCCCGGGGGGTGTTTGGCTACACCTTC.